This T cell receptor beta chain emerged from a study of blood T cell repertoires in COVID-19. Study context: COVID-19 samples from acute and convalescent phases originated in the United States, Italy and Spain. Nucleic acid was either cDNA or gDNA, and it came from T cells, B-cell-depleted T cells, or PBMCs.

This CDR3 region has 16 residues. J gave up 4 bases and V 3 bases, and 8 bases lay outside the gene matches. Germline assignment: CDR1 KGHSH and CDR2 LQKENI. In the authors' workflow: Reference gene primer amplification yielded estimated nucleated cell counts. Profiled with immunoSEQ multiplex PCR; TCRdb holds only in-frame clones, not every one. The V and J calls and the clone size are those of that table, but D and trimming were determined from the DNA. The sample lists about 300,000 clones, around 82% seen once, with roughly 1.1% in the top ten. The TCR was taken from a woman aged 45-65 years with acute or convalescent COVID-19. Sequencing used peripheral blood. The genes are TRBV18 and TRBJ1-1, with 10 bases identical to TRBD1. In nucleotides, the CDR3 is TGTGCCAGCTCACCCCGACAGGGGGCGAGTGGCACTGAAGCTTTCTTT. It translates to CASSPRQGASGTEAFF. The whole variable domain, remainder taken from reference TRBV18 and TRBJ1-1, is NAGVMQNPRHLVRRRGQEARLRCSPMKGHSHVYWYRQLPEEGLKFMVYLQKENIIDESGMPKERFSAEFPKEGPSILRIQQVVRGDSAAYFCASSPRQGASGTEAFFGQGTRLTVV.